This TCR beta chain was sequenced during a study of blood T cell repertoires in COVID-19. Overall study context: Both acute and convalescent COVID-19 samples were obtained from the United States, Italy and Spain. From T cells, B-cell-depleted T cells, or PBMCs came the material, which was cDNA or gDNA.

As processed by the authors: Amplification of reference gene primers provided the estimated nucleated cell counts. The repertoire was sequenced with immunoSEQ multiplex PCR; TCRdb's copy has only in-frame clones and lacks some. V and J calls and clone size come straight from that table; D and trimming were deduced from the DNA. The sample lists about 670,000 clones; 70% to 90% were seen once. The source of this sequence is a woman aged 18-35 years with acute or convalescent COVID-19. Source material: peripheral blood.

Here the CDR3 DNA reads TGTGCTAGTGGTTTGATAACTTGGGACAGGGGTTCTAATTCACCCCTCCACTTT. Amino acids: CASGLITWDRGSNSPLHF. The chain combines TRBV12-5 with TRBJ1-6; 10 bases align to TRBD1. V lost 2 bases to trimming and J lost 6 bases; unmatched junction nucleotides: 10. Per germline, CDR1 LGHNT and CDR2 FRNRAP. The CDR3 extends over 18 amino acids.